Below, 5 T cell receptor beta chains from the same sample are listed, as sequenced in a study of T cells in Graves' hyperthyroidism and ophthalmopathy. Regions amplified from RNA transcripts were the TCR beta CDR3 regions. HTBI primers were employed in a first-round RT-PCR of the TCR CDR3. One entry per CDR3 protein, called by TCRdb with MiXCR from the multiplex PCR reads. The sample carries about 350,000 distinct CDR3 sequences, 15% to 20% recorded once. Sample: blood. All receptors derive from a woman younger than 35 with Graves' hyperthyroidism.

The chain is built from TRBV12-3 or TRBV12-4 and TRBJ2-7, with 8 positions matching TRBD1. This CDR3 has 14 amino acids. The J segment lost 1 base and the V segment lost 6 bases, leaving 5 bases of the junction unmatched. The CDR3 region is CASSRGQESYEQYF. DNA of the CDR3: TGTGCCAGCAGCCGGGGACAGGAATCCTACGAGCAGTACTTC.

The rearrangement uses TRBV28 and TRBJ2-5; TRBD1 is a possible D gene (6 bases). Germline-derived CDR1 and CDR2 are MDHEN and SYDVKM. CDR3 length equals 16 residues. Trimming stripped 6 bases from V and 1 base from J, with 18 bases between. The CDR3 DNA is TGTGCCAGCAGAATTACAGGGTTATGGGGCCAAGAGACCCAGTACTTC. Translation gives CASRITGLWGQETQYF.

This chain joins TRBV2 and TRBJ2-2; no clear D. Germline V gene lookup returns CDR1 SNHLY and CDR2 FYNNEI. The CDR3 has 15 residues. V was cut by 4 bases and J by 2 bases, with 11 bases left in between. DNA for the CDR3: TGTGCCAGCAGTGCCGGCAGATTAAACACCGGGGAGCTGTTTTTT. It yields the protein CASSAGRLNTGELFF.

This clonotype was observed at least ten times. V and J are TRBV3-1 and TRBJ1-1; D not certain. Trimming took 1 base from V and 2 from J, leaving 8 bases between them. The CDR3 runs 14 residues. Germline V gives CDR1 LGHDT, CDR2 YNNKEL (reference sequence). The CDR3 DNA follows: TGTGCCAGCAGCCAAGTAAAAAGAAACACTGAAGCTTTCTTT. Encoded protein: CASSQVKRNTEAFF.

This clonotype came up many times. The chain couples TRBV24-1 to TRBJ1-2; 7 bases map to TRBD1. The V and J ends lost 5 bases and 8 bases, in that order; junction bases with no gene match: 4. Germline values: CDR1 KGHDR, CDR2 SFDVKD. The CDR3 runs 12 residues. The CDR3 reads CATSVDREGYTF. In DNA form, the CDR3 reads TGTGCCACCAGTGTCGACAGGGAAGGCTACACCTTC.